The rows below give T cell receptor beta chains drawn from one sample of a study of cytomegalovirus exposure and HLA in healthy donors. Method: immunoSEQ multiplex PCR; TCRdb's copy keeps in-frame clones and lacks some. The table lists 90,000 to 100,000 clones, around 67% of them singletons. Source material: PBMCs. The receptors here all came from a man in his fifties in good health and CMV-seronegative. CDR3s include the opening cysteine and the closing phenylalanine or tryptophan. Fields, in order: D gene, J gene, V gene, clone size, CDR3 protein, CDR3 DNA. A D gene is named only where the DNA matches it firmly. Clone size, where shown, is once, few, many, or a class for clones that have expanded.

d_gene: TRBD2
j_gene: TRBJ2-3
v_gene: TRBV4-1
abundance: .
CDR3aa: CASSQDEAGDTDTQYF
CDR3nt: TGCGCCAGCAGCCAAGATGAAGCGGGGGACACAGATACGCAGTATTTT

d_gene: TRBD2
j_gene: TRBJ2-5
v_gene: TRBV27
abundance: .
CDR3aa: CASSFRGGARETQYF
CDR3nt: TGTGCCAGCAGTTTTCGCGGGGGGGCGCGAGAGACCCAGTACTTC

d_gene: .
j_gene: TRBJ1-1
v_gene: TRBV2
abundance: .
CDR3aa: CASSGGSAKAFF
CDR3nt: TGTGCCAGCAGTGGCGGTTCGGCAAAAGCTTTCTTT

d_gene: TRBD1
j_gene: TRBJ2-7
v_gene: TRBV18
abundance: .
CDR3aa: CASSPGQGAYTYEQYF
CDR3nt: TGTGCCAGCTCACCGGGACAGGGGGCCTATACCTACGAGCAGTACTTC

d_gene: .
j_gene: TRBJ2-4
v_gene: TRBV27
abundance: .
CDR3aa: CASSPGGSLIAKNIQYF
CDR3nt: TGTGCCAGCAGTCCCGGGGGAAGCCTTATAGCCAAAAACATTCAGTACTTC

d_gene: .
j_gene: TRBJ1-6
v_gene: TRBV5-6
abundance: .
CDR3aa: CASSSSMATLSSPLHF
CDR3nt: TGTGCCAGCAGCTCTAGCATGGCGACTCTATCTTCACCCCTCCACTTT

d_gene: TRBD1
j_gene: TRBJ2-7
v_gene: TRBV5-1
abundance: .
CDR3aa: CASSLGTVQSYEQYF
CDR3nt: TGCGCCAGCAGCTTAGGGACAGTCCAGTCCTACGAGCAGTACTTC

d_gene: TRBD2
j_gene: TRBJ2-7
v_gene: TRBV4-1
abundance: .
CDR3aa: CASSQPGTSIDEQYF
CDR3nt: TGCGCCAGCAGCCAACCCGGGACTAGCATAGACGAGCAGTACTTC

d_gene: TRBD1
j_gene: TRBJ1-3
v_gene: TRBV5-1
abundance: .
CDR3aa: CASSLPGTGGNTIYF
CDR3nt: TGCGCCAGCAGCTTACCCGGGACAGGCGGAAACACCATATATTTT

d_gene: .
j_gene: TRBJ2-7
v_gene: TRBV28
abundance: once
CDR3aa: CASSPYRGALYEQYF
CDR3nt: TGTGCCAGCAGTCCGTATCGTGGGGCTCTCTACGAGCAGTACTTC

d_gene: TRBD2
j_gene: TRBJ2-7
v_gene: TRBV5-1
abundance: .
CDR3aa: CASSAGTSPWEQYF
CDR3nt: TGCGCCAGCAGCGCCGGGACTAGTCCCTGGGAGCAGTACTTC

d_gene: .
j_gene: TRBJ1-2
v_gene: TRBV7-9
abundance: .
CDR3aa: CASNSGGASGVSPNYGYTF
CDR3nt: TGTGCCAGCAATAGCGGGGGAGCGTCGGGGGTTAGCCCAAACTATGGCTACACCTTC

d_gene: TRBD1
j_gene: TRBJ2-1
v_gene: TRBV10-3
abundance: once
CDR3aa: CAISRTGARDEQFF
CDR3nt: TGTGCCATCAGTCGGACAGGGGCGCGGGATGAGCAGTTCTTC

d_gene: .
j_gene: TRBJ2-1
v_gene: TRBV7-2
abundance: .
CDR3aa: CASSLADTRLLGFF
CDR3nt: TGTGCCAGCAGCTTAGCGGACACCAGACTTTTAGGGTTCTTC

d_gene: .
j_gene: TRBJ2-7
v_gene: TRBV5-4
abundance: .
CDR3aa: CASSWTPTGSPYEQYF
CDR3nt: TGTGCCAGCAGCTGGACCCCCACAGGCTCTCCTTACGAGCAGTACTTC

d_gene: TRBD2
j_gene: TRBJ2-3
v_gene: TRBV5-1
abundance: few
CDR3aa: CASSLDSRGGTQYF
CDR3nt: TGCGCCAGCAGCTTAGATTCTCGGGGGGGGACGCAGTATTTT

d_gene: .
j_gene: TRBJ1-2
v_gene: TRBV4-1
abundance: once
CDR3aa: CASSQESGFYGYTF
CDR3nt: TGCGCCAGCAGCCAAGAATCCGGGTTCTATGGCTACACCTTC

d_gene: TRBD2
j_gene: TRBJ2-7
v_gene: TRBV10-2
abundance: few
CDR3aa: CASRTSGPYEQYF
CDR3nt: TGCGCCAGCAGGACTAGCGGGCCTTACGAGCAGTACTTC

d_gene: TRBD2
j_gene: TRBJ2-2
v_gene: TRBV19
abundance: few
CDR3aa: CASSIGGGLTGELFF
CDR3nt: TGTGCCAGTAGTATTGGGGGAGGGCTGACCGGGGAGCTGTTTTTT

d_gene: TRBD1
j_gene: TRBJ2-1
v_gene: TRBV6-5
abundance: .
CDR3aa: CASTSRQGNNEQFF
CDR3nt: TGTGCCAGCACCTCACGACAGGGGAACAATGAGCAGTTCTTC

d_gene: TRBD2
j_gene: TRBJ2-3
v_gene: TRBV2
abundance: .
CDR3aa: CASSKGLAGVLDLTDTQYF
CDR3nt: TGTGCCAGCAGCAAAGGACTAGCGGGGGTTCTGGATCTCACAGATACGCAGTATTTT

d_gene: .
j_gene: TRBJ2-1
v_gene: TRBV11-2
abundance: .
CDR3aa: CASRDAGGFDEQFF
CDR3nt: TGTGCCAGCAGGGATGCAGGGGGGTTCGATGAGCAGTTCTTC

d_gene: .
j_gene: TRBJ1-1
v_gene: TRBV6-4
abundance: .
CDR3aa: CASSEVRGGEAFF
CDR3nt: TGTGCCAGCAGTGAAGTTCGGGGGGGTGAAGCTTTCTTT

d_gene: .
j_gene: TRBJ2-7
v_gene: TRBV9
abundance: .
CDR3aa: CASSVGAGTYEQYF
CDR3nt: TGTGCCAGCAGCGTAGGGGCGGGAACCTACGAGCAGTACTTC

d_gene: TRBD1
j_gene: TRBJ2-7
v_gene: TRBV28
abundance: .
CDR3aa: CASRSTGNEQYF
CDR3nt: TGTGCCAGCAGATCGACAGGGAACGAGCAGTACTTC

d_gene: .
j_gene: TRBJ1-1
v_gene: TRBV27
abundance: few
CDR3aa: CASSLSSRARRTEAFF
CDR3nt: TGTGCCAGCAGTTTATCAAGCAGGGCACGTAGAACTGAAGCTTTCTTT

d_gene: .
j_gene: TRBJ1-1
v_gene: TRBV5-4
abundance: .
CDR3aa: CASSPSPRLIMNTEAFF
CDR3nt: TGTGCCAGCAGCCCCTCCCCCAGACTGATCATGAACACTGAAGCTTTCTTT

d_gene: .
j_gene: TRBJ2-6
v_gene: TRBV28
abundance: .
CDR3aa: CASRSFGRGSGANVLTF
CDR3nt: TGTGCCAGCAGATCTTTTGGCAGGGGCTCTGGGGCCAACGTCCTGACTTTC

d_gene: TRBD1
j_gene: TRBJ2-7
v_gene: TRBV6-5
abundance: many
CDR3aa: CASSLDSGTVYEQYF
CDR3nt: TGTGCCAGCAGTCTTGACTCCGGGACAGTCTACGAGCAGTACTTC

d_gene: .
j_gene: TRBJ1-2
v_gene: TRBV19
abundance: once
CDR3aa: CASSSRNTWNYGYTF
CDR3nt: TGTGCCAGTAGTAGCAGGAACACCTGGAACTATGGCTACACCTTC

d_gene: .
j_gene: TRBJ2-7
v_gene: TRBV6-5
abundance: .
CDR3aa: CASSRGQGGWDEQYF
CDR3nt: TGTGCCAGCAGTAGGGGGCAGGGAGGTTGGGACGAGCAGTACTTC

d_gene: TRBD2
j_gene: TRBJ2-5
v_gene: TRBV4-1
abundance: .
CDR3aa: CASSQAPGTSGGAGRETQYF
CDR3nt: TGCGCCAGCAGCCAAGCCCCTGGGACTAGCGGGGGGGCCGGTCGGGAGACCCAGTACTTC

d_gene: TRBD2
j_gene: TRBJ2-5
v_gene: TRBV7-3
abundance: once
CDR3aa: CASSLIGGSGETQYF
CDR3nt: TGTGCCAGCAGCTTAATTGGCGGGAGTGGAGAGACCCAGTACTTC

d_gene: TRBD1
j_gene: TRBJ1-2
v_gene: TRBV5-6
abundance: .
CDR3aa: CASSSGTGGYGYTF
CDR3nt: TGTGCCAGCAGCTCCGGGACAGGGGGGTATGGCTACACCTTC

d_gene: .
j_gene: TRBJ2-7
v_gene: TRBV6-5
abundance: .
CDR3aa: CASTPSQRTAHEQYF
CDR3nt: TGTGCCAGCACTCCCTCCCAGCGGACCGCCCACGAGCAGTACTTC

d_gene: .
j_gene: TRBJ1-2
v_gene: TRBV29-1
abundance: .
CDR3aa: CSVEGWQGIGYGYTF
CDR3nt: TGCAGCGTTGAAGGTTGGCAGGGGATAGGGTATGGATACACCTTC

d_gene: TRBD2
j_gene: TRBJ2-5
v_gene: TRBV27
abundance: .
CDR3aa: CASSYGTSGRRETQYF
CDR3nt: TGTGCCAGCAGCTACGGGACTAGCGGGAGACGTGAGACCCAGTACTTC

d_gene: .
j_gene: TRBJ1-5
v_gene: TRBV19
abundance: .
CDR3aa: CASTPVRGGNQPQHF
CDR3nt: TGTGCCAGTACCCCCGTAAGGGGTGGCAATCAGCCCCAGCATTTT

d_gene: .
j_gene: TRBJ2-6
v_gene: TRBV10-2
abundance: .
CDR3aa: CASSDLSSGANVLTF
CDR3nt: TGCGCCAGCAGTGACCTAAGCTCTGGGGCCAACGTCCTGACTTTC

d_gene: .
j_gene: TRBJ2-7
v_gene: TRBV29-1
abundance: .
CDR3aa: CSVEELGGGGEQYF
CDR3nt: TGCAGCGTTGAAGAGCTAGGTGGAGGAGGTGAGCAGTACTTC

d_gene: .
j_gene: TRBJ2-5
v_gene: TRBV5-1
abundance: .
CDR3aa: CASSLPQETQYF
CDR3nt: TGCGCCAGCAGCTTGCCGCAAGAGACCCAGTACTTC

d_gene: .
j_gene: TRBJ2-7
v_gene: TRBV28
abundance: .
CDR3aa: CASSPETARAYEQYF
CDR3nt: TGTGCCAGCAGTCCCGAGACGGCGCGGGCCTACGAGCAGTACTTC

d_gene: TRBD1
j_gene: TRBJ1-4
v_gene: TRBV16
abundance: .
CDR3aa: CASSQPDRGNEKLFF
CDR3nt: TGTGCCAGCAGCCAACCGGACAGGGGGAATGAAAAACTGTTTTTT

d_gene: .
j_gene: TRBJ1-1
v_gene: TRBV5-8
abundance: .
CDR3aa: CASTLYTEAFF
CDR3nt: TGTGCCAGCACCCTCTACACTGAAGCTTTCTTT

d_gene: .
j_gene: TRBJ1-2
v_gene: TRBV6-5
abundance: .
CDR3aa: CASSYRETNYGYTF
CDR3nt: TGTGCCAGCAGTTATCGGGAGACTAACTATGGCTACACCTTC

d_gene: TRBD1
j_gene: TRBJ2-7
v_gene: TRBV7-6
abundance: .
CDR3aa: CASSPKGDRGSYEQYF
CDR3nt: TGTGCCAGCAGCCCGAAGGGGGACAGGGGCTCCTACGAGCAGTACTTC

d_gene: TRBD1
j_gene: TRBJ2-7
v_gene: TRBV19
abundance: .
CDR3aa: CASSIRGQGAYEQYF
CDR3nt: TGTGCCAGTAGTATCCGCGGACAGGGTGCCTACGAGCAGTACTTC